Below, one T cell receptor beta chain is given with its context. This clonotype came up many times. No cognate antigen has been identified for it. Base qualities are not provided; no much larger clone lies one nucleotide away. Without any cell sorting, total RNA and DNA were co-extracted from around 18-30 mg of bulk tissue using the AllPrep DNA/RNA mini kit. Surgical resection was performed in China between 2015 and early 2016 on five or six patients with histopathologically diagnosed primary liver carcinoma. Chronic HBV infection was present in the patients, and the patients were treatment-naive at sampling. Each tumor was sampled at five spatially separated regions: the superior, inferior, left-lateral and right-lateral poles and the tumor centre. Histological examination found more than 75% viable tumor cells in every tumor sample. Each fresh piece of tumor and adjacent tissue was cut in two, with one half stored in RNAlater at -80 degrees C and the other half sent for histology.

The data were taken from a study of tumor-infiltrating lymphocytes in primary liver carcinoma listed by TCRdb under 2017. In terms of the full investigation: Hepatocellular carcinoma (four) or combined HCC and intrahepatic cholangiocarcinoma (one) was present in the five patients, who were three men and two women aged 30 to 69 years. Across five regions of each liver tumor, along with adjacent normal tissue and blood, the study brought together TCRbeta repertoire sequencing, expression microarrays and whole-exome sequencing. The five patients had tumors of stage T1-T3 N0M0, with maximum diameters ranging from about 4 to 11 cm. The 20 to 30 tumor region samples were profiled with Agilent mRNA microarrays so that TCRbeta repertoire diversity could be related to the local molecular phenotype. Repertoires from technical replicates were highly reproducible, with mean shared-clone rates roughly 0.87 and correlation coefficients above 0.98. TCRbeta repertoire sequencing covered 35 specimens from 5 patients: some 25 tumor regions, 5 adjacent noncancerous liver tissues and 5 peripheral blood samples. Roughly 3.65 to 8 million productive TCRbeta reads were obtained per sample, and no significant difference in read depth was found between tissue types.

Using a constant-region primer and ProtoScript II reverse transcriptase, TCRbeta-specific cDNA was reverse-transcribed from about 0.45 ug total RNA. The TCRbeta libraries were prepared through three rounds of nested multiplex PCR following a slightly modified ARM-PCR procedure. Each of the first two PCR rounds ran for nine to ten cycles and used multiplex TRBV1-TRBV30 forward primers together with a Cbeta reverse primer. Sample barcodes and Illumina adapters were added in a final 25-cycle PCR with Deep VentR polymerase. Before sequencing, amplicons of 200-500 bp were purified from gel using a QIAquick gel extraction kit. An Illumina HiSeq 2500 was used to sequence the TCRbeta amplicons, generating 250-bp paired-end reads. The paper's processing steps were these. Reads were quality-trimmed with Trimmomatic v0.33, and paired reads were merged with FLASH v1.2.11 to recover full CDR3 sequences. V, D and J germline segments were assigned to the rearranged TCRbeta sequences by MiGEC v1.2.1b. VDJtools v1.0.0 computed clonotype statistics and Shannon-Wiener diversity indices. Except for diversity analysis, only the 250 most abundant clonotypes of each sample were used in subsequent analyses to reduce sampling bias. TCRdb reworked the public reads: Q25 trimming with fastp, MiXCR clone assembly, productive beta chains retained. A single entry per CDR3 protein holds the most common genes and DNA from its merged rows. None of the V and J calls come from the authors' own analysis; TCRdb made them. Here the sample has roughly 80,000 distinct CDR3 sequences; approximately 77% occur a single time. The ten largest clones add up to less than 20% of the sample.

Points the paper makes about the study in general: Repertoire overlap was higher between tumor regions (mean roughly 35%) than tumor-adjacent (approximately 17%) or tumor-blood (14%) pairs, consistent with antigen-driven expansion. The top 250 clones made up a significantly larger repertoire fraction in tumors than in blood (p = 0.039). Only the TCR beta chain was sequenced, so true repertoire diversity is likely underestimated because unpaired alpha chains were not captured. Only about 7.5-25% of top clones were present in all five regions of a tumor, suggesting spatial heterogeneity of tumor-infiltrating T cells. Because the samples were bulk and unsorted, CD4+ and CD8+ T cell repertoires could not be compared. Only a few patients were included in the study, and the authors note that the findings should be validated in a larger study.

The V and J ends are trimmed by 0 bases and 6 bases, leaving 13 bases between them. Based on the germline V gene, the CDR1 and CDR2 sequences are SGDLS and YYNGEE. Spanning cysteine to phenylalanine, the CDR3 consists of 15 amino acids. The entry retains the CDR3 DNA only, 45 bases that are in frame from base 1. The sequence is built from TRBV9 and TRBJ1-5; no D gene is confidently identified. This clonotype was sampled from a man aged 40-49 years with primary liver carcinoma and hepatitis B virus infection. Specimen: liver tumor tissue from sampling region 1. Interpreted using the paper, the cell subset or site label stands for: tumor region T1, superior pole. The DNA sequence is TGTGCCAGCAGCGTAGAACCCTTCTTTAGTCAGCCCCAGCATTTT. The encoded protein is CASSVEPFFSQPQHF.